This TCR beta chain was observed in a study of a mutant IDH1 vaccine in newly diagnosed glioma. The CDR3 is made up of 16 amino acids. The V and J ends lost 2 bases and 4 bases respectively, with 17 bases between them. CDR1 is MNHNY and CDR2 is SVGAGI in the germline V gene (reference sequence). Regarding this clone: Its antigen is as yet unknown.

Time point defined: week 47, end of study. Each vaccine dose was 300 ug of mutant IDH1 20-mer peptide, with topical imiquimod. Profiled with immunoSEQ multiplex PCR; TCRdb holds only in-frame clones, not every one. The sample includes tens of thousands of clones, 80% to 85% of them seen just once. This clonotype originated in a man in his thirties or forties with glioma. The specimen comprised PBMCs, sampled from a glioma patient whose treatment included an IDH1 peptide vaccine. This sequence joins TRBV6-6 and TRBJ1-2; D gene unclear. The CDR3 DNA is TGTGCCAGCAGTTACGTTACCACAGACCCTCGCTATGGCTACACCTTC. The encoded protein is CASSYVTTDPRYGYTF.